This entry concerns a single T cell receptor beta chain. The antigen it recognizes is unknown. Within one base of it there is no much larger clone, and no base qualities were kept. High-throughput TCRbeta CDR3 sequencing of frozen genomic DNA was performed by immunoSEQ, including PCR amplification, mapping, bias correction and internal controls. In the authors' own workflow: Only productive rearrangements were retained, and each unique TCRbeta sequence was defined by its CDR3 nucleotide sequence together with its V and J gene. For a sequence to be called donor-reactive, it needed a frequency of at least 0.01% and at least 5-fold expansion in CFSE-low cells compared with unstimulated pre-transplant cells. To ensure at least 90% detection power, minimum frequency thresholds were set for each subject based on that subject's lowest-template unstimulated sample. Jensen-Shannon divergence between the top 1000 TCRbeta sequences after and before transplant was used to measure repertoire turnover. Two-sided Fisher's exact tests were used to test for changes in how often donor-reactive sequences were detected. Here the immuneACCESS table is served through TCRdb, limited to in-frame sequences with V and J called. Missing clones are a known gap in these copies; in checked studies unresolved V genes cover under half, and the rest lacks a known reason. V, J and clone size are those of that table, while D and trimming were read from the DNA. The sample data list around 77,000 clones, and approximately 80% of these were observed just once. Clones ranked in the top ten supply 0.79% of the sample.

These data come from a study of T cell clones after liver transplantation (dated by TCRdb to about 2019). Study-wide context: The samples were obtained from ITN030ST, a randomized trial that attempted immunosuppression withdrawal within 2 years after liver transplantation. Donor-reactive T cell clones were identified by TCRbeta sequencing following a pre-transplant mixed lymphocyte reaction and were subsequently tracked in post-transplant blood. Third party-reactive TCRbeta sequences from pre-transplant MLRs were also identified as an antigen-independent comparator for donor-reactive sequences. Three of the eight recipients were HCV-positive; the others were transplanted for non-autoimmune, non-viral indications. The subjects received no induction therapy and were kept on standard immunosuppression until randomization at 12-24 months post-transplant. Tolerance was defined as complete withdrawal of immunosuppression for at least one year without a rise in liver enzymes beyond twice the upper limit of normal. Blood samples were collected pre-transplant, pre-randomization before withdrawal, and post-randomization after either complete withdrawal or failed withdrawal. The studied cohort comprised 8 liver transplant recipients, 3 classified as tolerant and 5 as non-tolerant. Study-wide conclusions, independent of this receptor: Donor-reactive sequences declined more than third party-reactive ones, suggesting partial antigen-specific deletion unrelated to withdrawal success. When repertoire turnover was accounted for, significantly reduced detection of donor-reactive sequences was found in 7 of 8 subjects for CD4 and in 8 of 8 subjects for CD8. Because no allograft tissue specimens were available, donor-reactive T cells may have migrated into the graft instead of being deleted. Low numbers of available donor cells limited the measurable donor-reactive repertoire in a couple of subjects. The conclusions were preliminary, being limited by small, heterogeneous patient numbers and by non-standardized post-transplant time points. In most of the 8 subjects, regardless of tolerance or HCV status, circulating donor-reactive CD4 TCRbeta sequences dropped significantly post-transplant.

From V the trimming removes 0 bases and from J it removes 4 bases, while the gene matches leave 9 bases of the junction unaccounted for. From a lookup of the germline V gene (reference sequence), CDR1 and CDR2 are LNHDA and SQIVND. Taken from cysteine to phenylalanine, the CDR3 has 17 residues. CDR3 DNA is the only sequence kept; it has 51 bases, read in frame from the first base. Thawed unstimulated PBMCs were stained for CD3, CD4 and CD8 and FACS-sorted into CD3+CD4+ and CD3+CD8+ populations. All 8 studied subjects were randomized to immunosuppression withdrawal. Genomic DNA was isolated with the Qiagen DNeasy Blood and Tissue Kit.

The chain uses TRBV19 and TRBJ1-2; 9 bases in between match TRBD1. This specimen consisted of CD4+ T cells from blood, obtained 12 months after liver transplant. This TCR derives from a human patient who received a liver transplant. Following transplantation, part of the T cell population may be supplied by the graft donor rather than the patient. The CDR3 region reads CASSIDRGTGYTYGYTF. The nucleotides read TGTGCCAGTAGTATAGATCGCGGGACAGGGTATACCTATGGCTACACCTTC.